This TCR beta chain comes out of a study of blood T cell repertoires in COVID-19. Assignments of participants to cohorts depended upon their own reported clinical history. Donors in Cohort 3 who had recovered were those with two negative PCRs, healthcare professional clearance, or resolution of their symptoms. This CDR3 contains 19 residues. The V gene's germline CDR1 is SGHVS and CDR2 FNYEAQ. V gave up 5 bases and J gave up 6 bases; unmatched junction bases: 15. Study processing details: Amplification of reference gene primers was used by the study to estimate nucleated cell counts. The method was immunoSEQ multiplex PCR; TCRdb's version includes in-frame clones alone and lacks a portion of them. V and J calls and clone size are as listed in that table; D and trimming were resolved from the DNA. The data show approximately 220,000 clones, around 90% seen once.

The sequence derives from a woman aged 25-40 years who had recovered from COVID-19. The sequencing input was PBMCs or T cells enriched from blood (not recorded which). The V call is TRBV7-6, the J call TRBJ1-6; TRBD1 agrees at 11 bases. CDR3 nucleotide sequence: TGTGCCAGCAGCGGGACCGGGACAGGGGGGTTGTATGGTAATTCACCCCTCCACTTT. It encodes CASSGTGTGGLYGNSPLHF.